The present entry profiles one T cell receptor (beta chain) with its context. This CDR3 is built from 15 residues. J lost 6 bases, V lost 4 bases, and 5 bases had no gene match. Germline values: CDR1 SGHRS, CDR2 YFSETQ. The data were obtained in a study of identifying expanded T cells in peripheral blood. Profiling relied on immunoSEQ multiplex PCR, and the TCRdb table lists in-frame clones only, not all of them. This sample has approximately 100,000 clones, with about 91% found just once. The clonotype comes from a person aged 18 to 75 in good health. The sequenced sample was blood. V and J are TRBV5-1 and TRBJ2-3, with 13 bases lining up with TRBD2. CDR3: CASSTSGRVVDTQYF. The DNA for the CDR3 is TGCGCCAGCAGCACTAGCGGGAGGGTCGTGGATACGCAGTATTTT.